These T cell receptor beta chains were read from a single sample in a study of graft-versus-host responses after intestinal transplantation. Assay: immunoSEQ multiplex PCR; the TCRdb copy retains only in-frame clones and omits some. The data contain about 21,000 clones, 50% to 65% of them singletons. The specimen was alloreactive CD4+ T cells from a mixed lymphocyte reaction culture, collected before intestinal transplant. The receptors stem from a human patient who received an intestinal transplant. Both conserved end residues are trimmed from each CDR3. D genes are given only for firm matches.

j_call: TRBJ1-3
v_call: TRBV7-6
d_call: -
cdr3_aa: ASSSQTDRRSGNTIY

j_call: TRBJ2-3
v_call: TRBV7-2
d_call: TRBD2
cdr3_aa: ASSPGLASDTQY

j_call: TRBJ2-7
v_call: TRBV10-2
d_call: TRBD1
cdr3_aa: ASSDPMQGAYEQY

j_call: TRBJ1-4
v_call: TRBV5-1
d_call: -
cdr3_aa: ASSLTATNEKLF

j_call: TRBJ1-1
v_call: TRBV10-3
d_call: -
cdr3_aa: AISEYPGAEAF

j_call: TRBJ1-3
v_call: TRBV10-2
d_call: TRBD1
cdr3_aa: ASSGWTGGSGNTIY

j_call: TRBJ1-2
v_call: TRBV7-2
d_call: -
cdr3_aa: ASSLQGYGYT

j_call: TRBJ2-5
v_call: TRBV7-2
d_call: TRBD2
cdr3_aa: ASSLGFRRLAGRETQY

j_call: TRBJ2-7
v_call: TRBV11-2
d_call: -
cdr3_aa: ASSSGLGGEQY

j_call: TRBJ1-1
v_call: TRBV6-1
d_call: -
cdr3_aa: ASRRATNTEAF

j_call: TRBJ1-6
v_call: TRBV27
d_call: -
cdr3_aa: ASNRYGAGPKAPLH

j_call: TRBJ2-2
v_call: TRBV30
d_call: TRBD2
cdr3_aa: AWSASGRANTGELF

j_call: TRBJ1-5
v_call: TRBV5-5
d_call: TRBD1
cdr3_aa: ASSLQGAAYQPQH

j_call: TRBJ2-6
v_call: TRBV19
d_call: -
cdr3_aa: ASRDSSGANVLT

j_call: TRBJ1-1
v_call: TRBV28
d_call: -
cdr3_aa: ASSFLRAEAF

j_call: TRBJ1-2
v_call: TRBV9
d_call: -
cdr3_aa: ASSVEATGWGYT

j_call: TRBJ2-3
v_call: TRBV6-6
d_call: -
cdr3_aa: ASSWRGGDTQY